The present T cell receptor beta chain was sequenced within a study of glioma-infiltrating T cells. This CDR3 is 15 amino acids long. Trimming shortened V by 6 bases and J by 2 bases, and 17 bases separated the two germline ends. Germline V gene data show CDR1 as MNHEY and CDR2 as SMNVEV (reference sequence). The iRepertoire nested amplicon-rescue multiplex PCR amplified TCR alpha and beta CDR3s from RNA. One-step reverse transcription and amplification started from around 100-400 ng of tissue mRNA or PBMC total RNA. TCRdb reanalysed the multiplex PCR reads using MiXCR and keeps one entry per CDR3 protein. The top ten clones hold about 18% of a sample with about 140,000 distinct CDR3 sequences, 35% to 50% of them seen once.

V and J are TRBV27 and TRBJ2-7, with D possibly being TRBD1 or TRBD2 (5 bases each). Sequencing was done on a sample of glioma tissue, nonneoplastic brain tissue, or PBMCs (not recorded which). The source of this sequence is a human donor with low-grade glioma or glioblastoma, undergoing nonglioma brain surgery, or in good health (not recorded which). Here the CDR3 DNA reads TGTGCCAGCAGAAAATCCGGGACCGAGACCTACGAGCAGTACTTC. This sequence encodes CASRKSGTETYEQYF.